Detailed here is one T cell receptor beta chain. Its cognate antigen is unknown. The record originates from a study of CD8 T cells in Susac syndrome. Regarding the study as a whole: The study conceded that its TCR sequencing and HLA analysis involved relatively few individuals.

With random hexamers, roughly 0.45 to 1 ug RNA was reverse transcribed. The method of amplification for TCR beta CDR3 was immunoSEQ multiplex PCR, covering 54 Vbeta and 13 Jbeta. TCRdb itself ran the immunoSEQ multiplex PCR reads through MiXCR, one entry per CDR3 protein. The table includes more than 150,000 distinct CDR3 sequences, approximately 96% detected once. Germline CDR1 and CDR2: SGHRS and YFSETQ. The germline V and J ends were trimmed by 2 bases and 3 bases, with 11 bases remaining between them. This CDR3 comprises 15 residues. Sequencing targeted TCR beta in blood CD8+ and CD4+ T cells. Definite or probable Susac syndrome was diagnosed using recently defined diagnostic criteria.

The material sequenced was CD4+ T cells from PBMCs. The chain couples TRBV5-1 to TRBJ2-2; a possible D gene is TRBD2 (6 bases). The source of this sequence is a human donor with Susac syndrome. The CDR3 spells CASSFGGSDTGELFF. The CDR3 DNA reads TGCGCCAGCAGCTTCGGGGGATCGGACACCGGGGAGCTGTTTTTT.